A single sample gave rise to the 22 T cell receptor beta chains below, sequenced in a study of OX40 agonist ivuxolimab in advanced cancers. Profiling relied on immunoSEQ multiplex PCR, and the TCRdb table lists in-frame clones only, not all of them. The sample comprises about 88,000 clones, 85% to 90% of which are singletons, and about 1.5% rests with the top ten. Sequenced here: CD4+ or CD8+ T cells sorted from blood, sampled in a trial of the OX40 agonist ivuxolimab. The receptor source for this set is an adult with an advanced solid tumor such as melanoma, head and neck, liver or kidney cancer.

The chain carries TRBV7-5 and TRBJ1-2. TRBV7-5 is given as a pseudogene. The CDR3 sequence is 16 residues long. The CDR3 sequence is CARSLVGSHTNYGYTF. Written as DNA, the CDR3 is TGTGCCAGAAGCTTAGTAGGCAGTCATACTAACTATGGCTACACCTTC.

The gene calls are TRBV9 and TRBJ1-1; D is possibly TRBD1 (5 bases). Deletions cut 5 bases from V and 1 base from J, with 12 bases between. This CDR3 has 14 amino acids. Germline CDR1 and CDR2: SGDLS and YYNGEE. CDR3 nucleotide sequence: TGTGCCAGCAGTTCTGGACAACCGAACACTGAAGCTTTCTTT. It yields the protein CASSSGQPNTEAFF. Filled out from reference TRBV9 and TRBJ1-1, the complete variable domain reads DSGVTQTPKHLITATGQRVTLRCSPRSGDLSVYWYQQSLDQGLQFLIQYYNGEERAKGNILERFSAQQFPDLHSELNLSSLELGDSALYFCASSSGQPNTEAFFGQGTRLTVV.

V usage is TRBV29-1 and J usage is TRBJ2-2; possible D gene TRBD1, 6 bases. This CDR3 is 14 amino acids long. V was pared by 3 bases and J by 2 bases, with 10 bases between. Germline V gives CDR1 SQVTM, CDR2 ANQGSEA. The CDR3 spells CSVDGQKNTGELFF. CDR3 coding DNA: TGCAGCGTTGATGGACAGAAAAACACCGGGGAGCTGTTTTTT.

J is TRBJ1-3 and V is TRBV29-1, with D uncertain. With 4 bases removed from V and 3 bases from J, the gap between germline ends came to 13 bases. CDR1 is SQVTM and CDR2 is ANQGSEA in the germline V gene. This CDR3 has 14 amino acids. The CDR3 spells CSVVPGLSGNTIYF. The CDR3 nucleotides read TGCAGCGTTGTTCCGGGTTTGAGTGGAAACACCATATATTTT.

The chain couples TRBV6-1 to TRBJ2-3; 13 bases fit TRBD2. Germline V gene sequence: CDR1 MNHNS, CDR2 SASEGT. Germline trimming cut 9 bases from V and 4 bases from J; bases unmatched to any gene: 4. This CDR3 has 14 residues. CDR3 coding DNA: TGTGCCAGTGGGACTAGCGGGGCGGCAGATACGCAGTATTTT. This encodes CASGTSGAADTQYF.

The chain is built from TRBV4-3 and TRBJ2-1; the D gene is possibly TRBD2 (6 bases). The CDR3 covers 15 residues. The V end lost 1 base, the J end lost 9 bases, and 16 bases lay between the germline ends. Germline V gene lookup returns CDR1 LGHNA and CDR2 YSLEER. The CDR3 spells CASSQGLEGRAEQFF. The CDR3 bases are TGCGCCAGCAGCCAAGGATTGGAGGGGCGGGCTGAGCAGTTCTTC.

J is TRBJ2-7 and V is TRBV19; D tentatively fits TRBD1 or TRBD2 (5 bases each). The CDR3 covers 14 residues. V shed 4 bases and J shed 6 bases, with 16 bases lying between them. Per germline, CDR1 LNHDA and CDR2 SQIVND (reference sequence). This chain's CDR3 is CASSNGAYLGEQYF. The DNA of the CDR3 is TGTGCCAGTAGTAACGGGGCGTACCTAGGCGAGCAGTACTTC.

This clone was recorded only once. This chain joins TRBV5-4 and TRBJ2-7; D ambiguous. Germline loops: CDR1 SGHNT, CDR2 YYREEE (reference sequence). The CDR3 length is 13 residues. Trimming stripped 3 bases from V and 1 base from J, with 8 bases between. The CDR3 nucleotides read TGTGCCAGCAGCTCGGGCAGATCCTACGAGCAGTACTTC. Translated: CASSSGRSYEQYF. The full variable domain, its missing parts supplied by reference TRBV5-4 and TRBJ2-7, is ETGVTQSPTHLIKTRGQQVTLRCSSQSGHNTVSWYQQALGQGPQFIFQYYREEENGRGNFPPRFSGLQFPNYSSELNVNALELDDSALYLCASSSGRSYEQYFGPGTRLTVT.

V gene TRBV11-2 combines with J gene TRBJ2-3, with D tentatively TRBD2 (5 bases). The CDR3 runs to 15 residues. V was cut by 5 bases and J by 0 bases, with 12 bases left in between. Germline V lookup: CDR1 SGHAT, CDR2 FQNNGV. The CDR3 coding sequence is TGTGCCAGCAGCAGAGCCGGGGTTAGCACAGATACGCAGTATTTT. As protein: CASSRAGVSTDTQYF.

The genes are TRBV7-2 and TRBJ2-5, with 9 positions matching TRBD1. The germline CDR1 and CDR2 sequences are SGHTA and FQGNSA. This CDR3 has 13 amino acids. Losses at the gene ends were 5 bases for V and 5 bases for J; bases not matched to a gene: 3. The CDR3: CASSRDREETQYF. The CDR3 DNA follows: TGTGCCAGCAGCCGGGACAGGGAGGAGACCCAGTACTTC.

The chain couples TRBV6-5 to TRBJ2-1; 8 nucleotides agree with TRBD2. The CDR3 runs to 14 residues. V dropped 7 bases and J dropped 9; count of bases not matched to a gene: 11. Germline values: CDR1 MNHEY, CDR2 SVGAGI. CDR3 sequence reads: CASMRATGRGEQFF. The CDR3, as DNA: TGTGCCAGCATGAGGGCTACCGGGAGGGGTGAGCAGTTCTTC.

V gene TRBV4-2 combines with J gene TRBJ2-5, with 13 bases that match TRBD2. From germline, CDR1 is LGHNA and CDR2 YNFKEQ. J was trimmed by 5 bases and V by 8 bases; bases with no gene match: 8. The CDR3 contains 15 residues. This CDR3 is CASRTSGGPGETQYF. CDR3 coding DNA: TGTGCCAGCCGGACTAGCGGGGGACCGGGGGAGACCCAGTACTTC.

Remarks on this clone: At one of its ends the junction is not consistent with the germline gene, which may arise from a read error. CDR3 loop: CATSRGRGPNQPQHF. CDR3 sequence (DNA): TGTGCCACCAGTCGGGGCAGGGGGCCCAATCAGCCCCAGCATTTT. The rearrangement joins TRBV6-5 to TRBJ1-5; 8 nucleotides align to TRBD1. CDR1 is MNHEY, CDR2 SVGAGI, per germline. CDR3 length: 15 amino acids.

The chain links TRBV2 to TRBJ2-7, with D possibly TRBD1 on 6 matching bases. Trimming took off 8 bases at V and 0 bases at J, with 14 bases between the two ends. CDR3 length: 14 residues. The germline V gene encodes CDR1 SNHLY and CDR2 FYNNEI. CDR3 protein: CASLGTQVSYEQYF. In DNA form, the CDR3 reads TGTGCCAGCCTAGGGACACAAGTCTCCTACGAGCAGTACTTC.

This clone was observed a single time. The V call is TRBV5-1, the J call TRBJ1-1; 10 bases map to TRBD1. J gave up 11 bases and V 2 bases, and 6 bases lay outside the gene matches. The germline gives CDR1 SGHRS, CDR2 YFSETQ. The CDR3 covers 13 residues. This CDR3 reads CASSFEGQGYAFF. DNA of the CDR3: TGCGCCAGCAGCTTCGAGGGACAGGGGTACGCTTTCTTT.

The rearrangement uses TRBV5-1 and TRBJ2-6; the D gene could be TRBD1 or TRBD2 (5 bases each). The CDR3 runs 17 residues. Germline V gene data show CDR1 as SGHRS and CDR2 as YFSETQ. The V end lost 3 bases, the J end lost 0 bases, and 13 bases lay between the germline ends. The CDR3 region has the DNA TGCGCCAGCAGCTCCCCGGTCGGGGCCTCTGGGGCCAACGTCCTGACTTTC. Protein: CASSSPVGASGANVLTF.

This chain joins TRBV19 and TRBJ2-3, with TRBD2 identical over 9 bases. This CDR3 region has 17 residues. Germline trimming cut 3 bases from V and 4 bases from J; bases unmatched to any gene: 11. Per the germline V gene, CDR1 is LNHDA and CDR2 is SQIVND (reference sequence). CDR3 protein: CASSIRTSVFGSDTQYF. CDR3 coding DNA: TGTGCCAGTAGTATCCGGACTAGCGTCTTCGGCTCAGATACGCAGTATTTT.

The chain joins TRBV2 to TRBJ1-5; D unresolved. CDR1 is SNHLY and CDR2 is FYNNEI in the germline V gene. Trimming took 4 bases from V and 6 from J, leaving 13 bases between them. The CDR3 loop spans 14 amino acids. The CDR3 DNA reads as TGTGCCAGCAGTGGAGTTCCTGAGCCTCAGCCCCAGCATTTT. It codes for CASSGVPEPQPQHF.

The CDR3 DNA reads TGCGCCAGCAGCGCTACCGGGACTACCAGAACAGATACGCAGTATTTT. Its protein is CASSATGTTRTDTQYF. V gene TRBV5-1 combines with J gene TRBJ2-3, with 7 bases that match TRBD2. Germline V CDR1 and CDR2: SGHRS, YFSETQ. This CDR3 has 16 amino acids. J gave up 3 bases and V 4 bases, and 11 bases lay outside the gene matches. The full variable domain, in which reference TRBV5-1 and TRBJ2-3 provide the parts outside the CDR3, is KAGVTQTPRYLIKTRGQQVTLSCSPISGHRSVSWYQQTPGQGLQFLFEYFSETQRNKGNFPGRFSGRQFSNSRSEMNVSTLELGDSALYLCASSATGTTRTDTQYFGPGTRLTVL.

This chain uses TRBV5-1 with TRBJ1-1; D is undetermined. Trimming left V 1 base short and J 2 bases short, with 9 bases between. Germline CDR1 SGHRS, CDR2 YFSETQ. CDR3 length: 14 residues. The CDR3 nucleotides read TGCGCCAGCAGCTTGAGACGCCTAAACACTGAAGCTTTCTTT. As protein: CASSLRRLNTEAFF.

This chain connects TRBV5-8 to TRBJ2-3; possibly TRBD2 for D (5 bases). This CDR3 region has 13 residues. Looked up from germline, CDR1 is SGHTS and CDR2 is YDEGEE. Trimming pared 2 bases from V and 3 bases from J, leaving 7 bases between. CDR3 sequence reads: CASSLGGTDTQYF. CDR3 bases: TGTGCCAGCAGCTTAGGAGGTACAGATACGCAGTATTTT.

By share, this clone counts as medium-sized (0.01 to 0.1%). The V gene is TRBV6-1, the J gene TRBJ1-3, with D possibly matching TRBD1 (6 bases). The length of the CDR3 is 13 residues. Germline CDR1 is MNHNS and CDR2 is SASEGT. Trimming cost V 6 bases and J 0 bases, with 6 bases left between them. CDR3 nucleotides: TGTGCCAGCAGGACAGGCTCTGGAAACACCATATATTTT. Translating it yields CASRTGSGNTIYF.